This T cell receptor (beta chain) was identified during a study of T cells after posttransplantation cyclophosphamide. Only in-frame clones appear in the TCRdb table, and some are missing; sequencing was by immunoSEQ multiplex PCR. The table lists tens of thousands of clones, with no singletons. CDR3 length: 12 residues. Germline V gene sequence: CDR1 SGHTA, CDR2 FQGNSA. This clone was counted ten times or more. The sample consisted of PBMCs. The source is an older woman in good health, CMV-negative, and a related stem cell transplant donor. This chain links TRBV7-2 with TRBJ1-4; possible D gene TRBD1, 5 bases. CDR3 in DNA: TGTGCTACAGGACCCTCGAATGAAAAACTGTTTTTT. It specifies CATGPSNEKLFF.